This TCR beta chain was sequenced in a study of T cell therapy after organ transplantation. General study findings and limits: Post-therapy CD8 clonality change correlated inversely with pretherapy clonality.

Sequencing was performed with immunoSEQ multiplex PCR; in TCRdb, only in-frame clones are kept and a portion is missing. The sample consists of about 19,000 clones, 81% of them appearing once. V was clipped by 6 bases and J by 2 bases, with 13 bases between them. Germline CDR1 is SNHLY and CDR2 is FYNNEI. The CDR3 loop spans 14 amino acids. Described time point: 4-8 weeks after completion of therapy. Turning to this clone: The antigen is unknown.

The receptor's source is a human patient who had received a solid organ transplant and had CMV disease. Some T cells may be graft donor cells. The sample in question was CD8+ T cells from blood, obtained after autologous CMV-specific T cell therapy. V and J are TRBV2 and TRBJ2-5; no clear D. The CDR3 DNA follows: TGTGCCAGCAGCGAACCCGGATATCAAGAGACCCAGTACTTC. This translates into CASSEPGYQETQYF.